The entry below describes one T cell receptor (beta chain). The antigen this receptor binds is unknown. Base qualities are missing; no much larger clone stands one base away. CD8 naive samples were obtained by positive selection for CCR7 among CD45RO-negative cells, yielding a CD45RA+CCR7+ population from which TemRA cells were excluded. Donors were healthy HIV-negative adults with no recently reported acute infections or vaccinations. All donors were Caucasian adults living in Nashville, Tennessee, USA. After blood collection by leukapheresis, PBMCs were isolated using Ficoll-Histopaque density gradient centrifugation and then cryopreserved in the vapor phase of liquid nitrogen. Analytical flow cytometry was used to check the purity and quantity of each magnetically sorted T cell population. From each sorted fraction, genomic DNA was isolated and quantified by UV absorbance on a Nanodrop 2000c. This sample was taken from a study of shared clonotypes between healthy human individuals (dated by TCRdb to 2018 to 2021). Concerning the study at large: Two women and three men aged 18 to 49 years were included in the cohort. The study deeply sequenced blood TCR repertoires of five healthy adults to estimate repertoire size and the extent of clonotype sharing between individuals. Per donor, leukapheresis produced somewhere between about 0.94 and 9.5 billion PBMCs. For each donor, CD4 naive and CD4 memory were each given three plates, CD8 naive was given two plates, and CD8 memory was given one plate. Different laboratories and diverse techniques were used to prepare libraries and sequence TCR repertoires, to increase sequencing depth and limit assay-specific biases.

What the research found in general, with its limitations: Even with the large sequencing depth, rarefaction of the sorted-subset datasets indicated that sequencing was incomplete. Based on pairwise subsampling, the degree of clonotype sharing among donors was expected to be affected by sequencing depth. Estimated clonotype richness was generally larger for naive than for memory subsets. Sampling was limited to blood, and TCR repertoires in tissue likely differ from TCR repertoires in blood. Because the study included only a small number of donors, the genetic and exposure-history diversity represented was limited. Across a handful of donors, 4.5% to 6.5% of naive CD4, approximately 3.6% of naive CD8, around 2.5% of memory CD4, and around 0.4% of memory CD8 clonotypes were shared. Clonotypes shared by all four sorted-subset donors showed higher generation probabilities than non-shared clonotypes.

Using the deep immunoSEQ assay, TCR CDR3 regions were amplified from genomic DNA by multiplex PCR. For each cell subset, the extracted genomic DNA was distributed evenly across all wells of several immunoSEQ 96-well plates, and each plate served as one replicate. Each replicate PCR for sorted subsets received roughly 0.2 ug genomic DNA, equal to tens of thousands of T cell genomes. Purified libraries were measured with a Qubit 3.0 fluorometer, size-checked on a Bioanalyzer 2100, and measured again with the KAPA Library Quantification kit. A separate single-read 150-cycle Illumina NextSeq 550 flow cell was used to sequence each immunoSEQ 96-well plate. The authors' analysis ran thus. The immunoSEQ output contained only junctional sequences without quality scores, so filtering could not match that applied to full-length reads. To assign V/J genes and CDR3, sequences were annotated against IMGT germline references using PyIR, a Python wrapper for IgBLAST v1.9. Reads were filtered out if the reads had weak V/J assignments (E-value above 1e-6), no CDR3, stop codons, out-of-frame junctions, or ambiguous translated residues. V3J clonotypes were defined as sequences sharing the same inferred V gene, J gene, and CDR3 amino acid sequence. To compute the percentage overlap between repertoires, the number of shared unique clonotypes was divided by the size of the smaller repertoire. Richness of each repertoire was evaluated using RTK rarefaction, the Chao1 estimator, and Recon v2.1 estimates of unobserved clonotypes. Generation probabilities were computed with OLGA for all TCRbeta clonotypes obtained by the gDNA method from several donors. The table was pulled from immuneACCESS by TCRdb, which kept in-frame rearrangements only. Such tables lose some clones; where checked, under half of the loss comes from unresolved V genes, and the rest has no known cause. That table furnishes V, J and clone size, whereas the DNA furnished D and trimming. The sample table contains about 2 million clones; only one count was recorded for approximately 94% of them. In total, the top ten clones hold around 1.2% of the sample.

The source is a young man in good health. Sample: naive CD8+ T cells sorted from blood. Explained via the paper, the cell subset or site label denotes: CD45RA+CCR7+.

The CDR3 amino acid sequence is: CASSLSGTSAYNEQFF. At the DNA level, the sequence is TGTGCCAGCAGTTTATCAGGGACTAGCGCCTACAATGAGCAGTTCTTC. The rearranged chain carries TRBV27 and TRBJ2-1; 10 central nucleotides agree with TRBD2. The CDR3 covers 16 residues, taking in both the cysteine and the phenylalanine. Solely the CDR3 DNA is kept, with 48 bases framed from the first base. CDR1 and CDR2 (MNHEY, SMNVEV) derive from the germline V gene (reference sequence). V lost 0 bases and J lost 2 bases, and the count of bases not matched to a germline gene is 1.